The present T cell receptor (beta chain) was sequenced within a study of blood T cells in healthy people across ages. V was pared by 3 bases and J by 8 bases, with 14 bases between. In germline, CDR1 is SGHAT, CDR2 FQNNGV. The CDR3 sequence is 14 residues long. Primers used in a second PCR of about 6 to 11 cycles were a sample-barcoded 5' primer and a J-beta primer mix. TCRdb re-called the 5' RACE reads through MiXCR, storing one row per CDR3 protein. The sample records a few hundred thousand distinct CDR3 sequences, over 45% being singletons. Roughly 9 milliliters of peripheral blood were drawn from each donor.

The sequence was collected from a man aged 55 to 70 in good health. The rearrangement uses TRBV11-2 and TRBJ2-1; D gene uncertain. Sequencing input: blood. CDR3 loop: CASSLASGLDEQFF. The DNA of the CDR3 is TGTGCCAGCAGCTTGGCGAGTGGGCTAGATGAGCAGTTCTTC.